This TCR beta chain was sequenced in a study of shared clonotypes between healthy human individuals. General study points: A reduction in generation probabilities was seen for non-shared clonotypes relative to those shared by all four donors.

The method was immunoSEQ multiplex PCR; TCRdb's version includes in-frame clones alone and lacks a portion of them. The table lists about 2.3 million clones, 85% to 95% of them singletons. This CDR3 spans 14 amino acids. CDR1 and CDR2 from the germline V gene are SGHTA and FQGNSA. Between the trimmed V and J ends, which lost 1 base and 2 bases, there was a span of 9 bases. In the case of this clone: The antigen is undetermined.

The source of this sequence is a man between 18 and 35 years old in good health. Some clones in this sample may be carry-over from other donors' samples. Sequencing was carried out using naive CD4+ T cells from PBMCs. Indicated subset: CD45RA+ positively selected. The gene calls are TRBV7-2 and TRBJ2-7; D perhaps matches TRBD1 (6 bases). The CDR3 DNA sequence: TGTGCCAGCAGCTTAGGGGACACTCCCTACGAGCAGTACTTC. The encoded protein is CASSLGDTPYEQYF.